This TCR beta chain was obtained from a study of T cells in Graves' hyperthyroidism and ophthalmopathy. What was amplified from RNA transcripts were TCR beta CDR3 regions. The primer set for the first-round RT-PCR of the TCR CDR3 was HTBI. TCRdb itself ran the multiplex PCR reads through MiXCR, one entry per CDR3 protein. The table lists 650,000 to 700,000 distinct CDR3 sequences, 17% of them singletons. This clonotype has more than one count but fewer than ten. With 5 bases clipped from V and 4 bases from J, the junction kept 9 bases outside the gene matches. In germline, CDR1 is MNHNS, CDR2 SASEGT. The CDR3 runs to 17 residues.

Sequenced material: blood. The rearrangement uses TRBV6-1 and TRBJ2-5; 14 bases agree with TRBD2. The receptor was isolated from a man in his forties or fifties with Graves' hyperthyroidism. For the CDR3, the DNA is TGTGCCAGCAGTCCCCCCAACGGACTAGCGGGAGGAGAGACCCAGTACTTC. It yields the protein CASSPPNGLAGGETQYF.